This T cell receptor (beta chain) was sequenced for a study of control samples from healthy donors and cancer patients. TCRdb keeps only in-frame clones here, not all; method: immunoSEQ multiplex PCR. The data hold 250,000 to 300,000 clones, with roughly four fifths observed a single time. The TCR comes from a woman aged 55-69 years with lung cancer. Sample: PBMCs.

The CDR3 loop is CASSLDPGRYEQYF. The DNA for the CDR3 is TGTGCCAGCAGCTTAGACCCGGGCCGCTACGAGCAGTACTTC. This rearrangement joins TRBV7-2 to TRBJ2-7, with D hard to call. V lost 1 base to trimming and J lost 3 bases, with 10 bases between them. Per germline, CDR1 SGHTA and CDR2 FQGNSA. This CDR3 contains 14 residues.